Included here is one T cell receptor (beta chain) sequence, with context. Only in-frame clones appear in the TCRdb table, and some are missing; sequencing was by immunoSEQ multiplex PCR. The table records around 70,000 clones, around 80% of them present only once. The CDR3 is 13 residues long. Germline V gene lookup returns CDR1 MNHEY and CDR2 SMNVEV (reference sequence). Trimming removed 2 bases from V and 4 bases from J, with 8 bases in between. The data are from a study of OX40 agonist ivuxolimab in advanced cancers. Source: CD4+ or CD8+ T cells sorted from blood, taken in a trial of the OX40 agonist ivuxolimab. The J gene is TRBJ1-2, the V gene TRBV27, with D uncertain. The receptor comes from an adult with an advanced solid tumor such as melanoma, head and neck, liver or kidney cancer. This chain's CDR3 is CASSLGPTYGYTF. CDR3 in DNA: TGTGCCAGCAGTTTAGGCCCTACCTATGGCTACACCTTC.